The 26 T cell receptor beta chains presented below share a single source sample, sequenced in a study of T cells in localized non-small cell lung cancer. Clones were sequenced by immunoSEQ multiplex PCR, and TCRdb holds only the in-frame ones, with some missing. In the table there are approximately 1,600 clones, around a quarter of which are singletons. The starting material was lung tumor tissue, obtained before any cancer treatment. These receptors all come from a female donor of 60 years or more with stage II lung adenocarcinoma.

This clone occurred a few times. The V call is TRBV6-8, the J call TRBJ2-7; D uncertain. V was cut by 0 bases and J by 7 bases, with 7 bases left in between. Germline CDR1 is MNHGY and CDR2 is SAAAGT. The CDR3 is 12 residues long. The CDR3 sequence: CASSYSGGEQYF. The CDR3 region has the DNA TGTGCCAGCAGTTACTCTGGCGGAGAGCAGTACTTC.

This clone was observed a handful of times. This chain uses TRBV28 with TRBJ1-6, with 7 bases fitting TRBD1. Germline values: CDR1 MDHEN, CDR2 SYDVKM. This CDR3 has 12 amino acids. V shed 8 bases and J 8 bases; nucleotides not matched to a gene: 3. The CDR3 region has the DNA TGTGCCAGCGGGACAGTTGATTCACCCCTCCACTTT. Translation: CASGTVDSPLHF.

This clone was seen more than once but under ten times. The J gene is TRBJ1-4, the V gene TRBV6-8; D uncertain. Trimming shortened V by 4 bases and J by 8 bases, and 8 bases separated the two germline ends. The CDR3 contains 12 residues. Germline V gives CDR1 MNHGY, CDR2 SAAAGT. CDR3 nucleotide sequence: TGTGCCAGCAGTTTGATTGGCGAAAAACTGTTTTTT. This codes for CASSLIGEKLFF.

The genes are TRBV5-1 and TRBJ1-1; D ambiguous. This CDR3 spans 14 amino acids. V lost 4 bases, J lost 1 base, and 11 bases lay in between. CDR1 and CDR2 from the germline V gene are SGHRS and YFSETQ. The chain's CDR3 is CASSQTDGNTEAFF. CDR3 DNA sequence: TGCGCCAGCAGCCAGACGGACGGGAACACTGAAGCTTTCTTT.

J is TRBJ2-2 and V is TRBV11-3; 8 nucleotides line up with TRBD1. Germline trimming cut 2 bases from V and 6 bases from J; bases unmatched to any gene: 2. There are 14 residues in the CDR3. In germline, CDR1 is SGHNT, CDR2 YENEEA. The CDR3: CASSLSGGSGELFF. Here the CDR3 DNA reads TGTGCCAGCAGCTTATCAGGGGGCTCCGGGGAGCTGTTTTTT.

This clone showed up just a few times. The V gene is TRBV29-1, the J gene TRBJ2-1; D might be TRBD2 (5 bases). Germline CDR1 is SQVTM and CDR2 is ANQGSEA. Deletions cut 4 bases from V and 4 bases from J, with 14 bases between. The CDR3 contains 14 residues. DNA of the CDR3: TGCAGCGTTGGAGATCCGGACTCTTACAATGAGCAGTTCTTC. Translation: CSVGDPDSYNEQFF.

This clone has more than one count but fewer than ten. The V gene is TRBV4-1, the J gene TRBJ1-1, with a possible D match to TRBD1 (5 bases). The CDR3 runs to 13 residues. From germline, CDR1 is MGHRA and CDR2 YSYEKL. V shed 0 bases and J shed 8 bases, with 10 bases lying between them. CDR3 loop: CASSQEWGREAFF. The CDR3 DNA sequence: TGCGCCAGCAGCCAAGAATGGGGCAGGGAAGCTTTCTTT.

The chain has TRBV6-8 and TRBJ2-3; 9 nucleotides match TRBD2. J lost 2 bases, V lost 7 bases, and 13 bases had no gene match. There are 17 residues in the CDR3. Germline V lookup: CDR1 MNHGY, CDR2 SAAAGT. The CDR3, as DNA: TGTGCCAGCACCTTAGCGGGGGCGATATTTATCACAGATACGCAGTATTTT. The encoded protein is CASTLAGAIFITDTQYF.

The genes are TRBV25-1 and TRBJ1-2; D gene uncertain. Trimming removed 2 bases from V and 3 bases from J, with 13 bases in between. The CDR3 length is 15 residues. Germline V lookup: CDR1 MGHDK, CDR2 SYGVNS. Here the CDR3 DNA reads TGTGCCAGCAGTGAAGCGGGCAGACCAGACTATGGCTACACCTTC. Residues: CASSEAGRPDYGYTF.

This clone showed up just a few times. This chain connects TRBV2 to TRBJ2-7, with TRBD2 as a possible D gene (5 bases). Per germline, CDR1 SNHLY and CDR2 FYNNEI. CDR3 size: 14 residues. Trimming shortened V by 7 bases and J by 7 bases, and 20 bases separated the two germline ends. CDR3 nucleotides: TGTGCCAGCAAAGAAAATCTATGGCCGGGGGAGCAGTACTTC. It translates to CASKENLWPGEQYF.

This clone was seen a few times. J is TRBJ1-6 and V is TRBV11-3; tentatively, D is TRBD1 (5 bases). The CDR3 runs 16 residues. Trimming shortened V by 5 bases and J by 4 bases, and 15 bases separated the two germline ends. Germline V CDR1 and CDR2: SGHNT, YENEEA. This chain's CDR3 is CASSHTRTSYNSPLHF. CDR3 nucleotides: TGTGCCAGCAGCCACACACGGACATCTTATAATTCACCCCTCCACTTT.

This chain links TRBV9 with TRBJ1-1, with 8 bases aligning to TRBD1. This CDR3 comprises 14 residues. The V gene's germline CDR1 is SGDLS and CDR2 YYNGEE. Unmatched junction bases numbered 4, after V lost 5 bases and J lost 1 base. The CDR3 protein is CASRETGENTEAFF. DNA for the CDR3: TGTGCCAGCAGAGAGACAGGGGAGAACACTGAAGCTTTCTTT.

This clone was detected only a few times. CDR3 in amino acids: CASSLQGAINTEAFF. CDR3 nucleotide sequence: TGTGCCAGCAGCTTACAGGGAGCGATTAACACTGAAGCTTTCTTT. The chain uses TRBV11-3 and TRBJ1-1, with D perhaps TRBD1 (5 bases). Per the germline V gene, CDR1 is SGHNT and CDR2 is YENEEA. V lost 2 bases and J 2 bases, leaving 12 bases between the germline ends. This CDR3 region has 15 residues.

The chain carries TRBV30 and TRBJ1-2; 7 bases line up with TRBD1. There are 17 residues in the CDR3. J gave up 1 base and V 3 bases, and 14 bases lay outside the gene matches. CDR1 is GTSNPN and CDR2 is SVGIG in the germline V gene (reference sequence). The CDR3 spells CAWSLWDSSPDNYGYTF. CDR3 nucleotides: TGTGCCTGGAGCCTATGGGACAGTTCCCCCGATAACTATGGCTACACCTTC.

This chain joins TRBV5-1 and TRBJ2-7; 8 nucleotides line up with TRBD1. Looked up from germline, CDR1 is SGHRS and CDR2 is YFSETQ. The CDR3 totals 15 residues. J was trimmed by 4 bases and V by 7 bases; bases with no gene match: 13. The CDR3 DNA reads TGCGCCAGCCGACGCACAGGGGGATCCCTATACGAGCAGTACTTC. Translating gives CASRRTGGSLYEQYF. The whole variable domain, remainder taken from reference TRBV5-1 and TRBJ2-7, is KAGVTQTPRYLIKTRGQQVTLSCSPISGHRSVSWYQQTPGQGLQFLFEYFSETQRNKGNFPGRFSGRQFSNSRSEMNVSTLELGDSALYLCASRRTGGSLYEQYFGPGTRLTVT.

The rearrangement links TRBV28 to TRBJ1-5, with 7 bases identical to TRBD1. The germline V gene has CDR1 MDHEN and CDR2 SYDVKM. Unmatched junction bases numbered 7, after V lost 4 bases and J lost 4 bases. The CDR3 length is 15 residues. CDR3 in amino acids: CASSSTGSWNQPQHF. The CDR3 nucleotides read TGTGCCAGCAGTTCGACAGGGTCTTGGAATCAGCCCCAGCATTTT.

This CDR3 is CASGLTGTNEKLFF. CDR3 in DNA: TGTGCTAGTGGCCTGACAGGAACTAATGAAAAACTGTTTTTT. This chain connects TRBV12-5 to TRBJ1-4, with a tentative D call TRBD1 (6 bases). The germline V gene encodes CDR1 LGHNT and CDR2 FRNRAP. This CDR3 spans 14 amino acids. V gave up 6 bases and J gave up 1 base, with 9 bases separating them.

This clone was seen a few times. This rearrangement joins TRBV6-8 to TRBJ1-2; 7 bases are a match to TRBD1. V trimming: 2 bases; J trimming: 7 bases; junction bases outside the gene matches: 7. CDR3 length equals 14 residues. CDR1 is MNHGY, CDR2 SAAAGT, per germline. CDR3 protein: CASSYGSGGIGYTF. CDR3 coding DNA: TGTGCCAGCAGTTACGGGTCAGGGGGTATTGGCTACACCTTC.

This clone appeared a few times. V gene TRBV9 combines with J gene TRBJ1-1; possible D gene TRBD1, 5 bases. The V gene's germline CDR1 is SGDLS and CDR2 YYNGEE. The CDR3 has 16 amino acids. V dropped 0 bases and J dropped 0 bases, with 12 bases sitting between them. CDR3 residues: CASSVGTGGMNTEAFF. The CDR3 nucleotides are TGTGCCAGCAGCGTAGGAACAGGAGGCATGAACACTGAAGCTTTCTTT.

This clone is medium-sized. CDR3 sequence (DNA): TGTGCCAGCAGCCGGACAGGGGAATCCACAGATACGCAGTATTTT. Its translation: CASSRTGESTDTQYF. The genes are TRBV11-3 and TRBJ2-3; 9 bases match TRBD1. The germline gives CDR1 SGHNT, CDR2 YENEEA. The CDR3 has 15 residues. With 5 bases clipped from V and 2 bases from J, the junction kept 5 bases outside the gene matches.

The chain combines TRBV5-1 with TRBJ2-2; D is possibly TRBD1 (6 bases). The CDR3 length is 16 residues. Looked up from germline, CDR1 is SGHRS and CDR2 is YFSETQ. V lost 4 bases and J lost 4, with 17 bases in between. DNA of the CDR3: TGCGCCAGCAGCGTTGGGGTGCTAGGGGGCACCGGGGAGCTGTTTTTT. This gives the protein CASSVGVLGGTGELFF.

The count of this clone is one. The CDR3 DNA follows: TGCGCCAGCAGCGGTGGGACAGCTTACATGAACACTGAAGCTTTCTTT. It translates to CASSGGTAYMNTEAFF. V gene TRBV5-1 combines with J gene TRBJ1-1; 7 bases are a match to TRBD1. CDR3 length: 16 amino acids. CDR1 is SGHRS and CDR2 is YFSETQ in the germline V gene. Trimming cost V 4 bases and J 0 bases; bases outside gene matches: 9.

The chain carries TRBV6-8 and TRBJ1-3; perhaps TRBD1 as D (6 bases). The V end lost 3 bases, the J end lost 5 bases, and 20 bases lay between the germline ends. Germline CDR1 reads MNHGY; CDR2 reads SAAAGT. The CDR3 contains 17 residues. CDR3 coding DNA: TGTGCCAGCAGTTATCGGGGGGGCAGGCCACCTCGAAACACCATATATTTT. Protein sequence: CASSYRGGRPPRNTIYF.

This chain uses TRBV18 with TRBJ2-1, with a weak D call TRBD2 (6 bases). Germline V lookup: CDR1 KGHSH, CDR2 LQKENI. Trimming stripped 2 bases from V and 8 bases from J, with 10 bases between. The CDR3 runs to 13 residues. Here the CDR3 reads CASSPIWGDEQFF. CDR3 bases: TGTGCCAGCTCACCAATATGGGGGGATGAGCAGTTCTTC.

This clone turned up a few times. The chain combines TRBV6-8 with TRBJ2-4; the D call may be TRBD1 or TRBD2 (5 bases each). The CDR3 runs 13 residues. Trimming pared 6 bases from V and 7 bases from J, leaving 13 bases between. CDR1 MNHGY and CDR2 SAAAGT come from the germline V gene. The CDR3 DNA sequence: TGTGCCAGCAGCGAGGGACGGTCGAACATTCAGTACTTC. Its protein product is CASSEGRSNIQYF.

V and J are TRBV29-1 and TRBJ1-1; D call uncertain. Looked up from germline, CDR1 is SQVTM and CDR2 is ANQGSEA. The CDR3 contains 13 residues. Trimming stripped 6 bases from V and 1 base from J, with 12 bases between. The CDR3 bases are TGCAGCGTCCTCGAGCCCACGAACACTGAAGCTTTCTTT. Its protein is CSVLEPTNTEAFF.